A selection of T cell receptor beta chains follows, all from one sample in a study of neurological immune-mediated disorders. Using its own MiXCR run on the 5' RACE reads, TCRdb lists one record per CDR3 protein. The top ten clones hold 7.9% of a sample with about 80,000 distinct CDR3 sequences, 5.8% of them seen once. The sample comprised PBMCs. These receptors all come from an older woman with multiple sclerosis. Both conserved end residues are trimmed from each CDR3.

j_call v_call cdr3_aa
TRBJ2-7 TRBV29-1 SVHGRIKGENYEQY
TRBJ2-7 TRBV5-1 ASSVDRAYEQY
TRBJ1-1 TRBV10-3 AIGNGLAEAF
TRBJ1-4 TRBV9 ASSVDHGRPNEKLF
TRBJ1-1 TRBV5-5 ASSTRTGEAF
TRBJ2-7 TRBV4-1 ASSQSRDISYEQY
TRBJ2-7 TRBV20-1 SARVPGGVEQY
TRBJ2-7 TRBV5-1 ASSEGGGPSYEQY
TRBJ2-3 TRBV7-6 ASSLGSGTGQY
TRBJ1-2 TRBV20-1 SADPTGNYGYT
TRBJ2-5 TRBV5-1 ASSLIPSGGETQY
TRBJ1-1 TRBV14 ASSQEGVFSAEAF
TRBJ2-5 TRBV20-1 SAFPRGLSETQY
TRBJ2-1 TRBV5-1 ASSFAEIGQAGFYNEQF
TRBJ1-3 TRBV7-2 ASSKGQGGTGNTIY
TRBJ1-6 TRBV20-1 SAIRGGTYNSPLH
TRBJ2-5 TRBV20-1 SSGTPDETQY
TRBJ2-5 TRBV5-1 ASSFQQRQETQY
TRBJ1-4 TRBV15 ATRSGRESATNEKLF
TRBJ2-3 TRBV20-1 SASTGGDRGTDTQY
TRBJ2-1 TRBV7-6 ASRRTSGVGDNEQF
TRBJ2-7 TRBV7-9 ASSQKTGMAYEQY
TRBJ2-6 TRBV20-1 SAYRPRVSGANVLT
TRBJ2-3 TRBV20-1 SARYTSTDTQY
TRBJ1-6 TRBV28 ASSGPGQGMSPLH
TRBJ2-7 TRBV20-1 SARRQGGSYEQY
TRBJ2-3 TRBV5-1 ASSTLTSGVTDTQY
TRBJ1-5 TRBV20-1 SARVGGIVLNQPQH
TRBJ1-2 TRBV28 ASSLRQGYYGYT
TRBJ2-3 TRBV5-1 ASSQTPADTQY
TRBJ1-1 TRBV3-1 ASSQGTGPNTEAF
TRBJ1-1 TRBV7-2 ASTPERENTEAF
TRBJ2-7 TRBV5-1 ASSQPTGRPSEQY
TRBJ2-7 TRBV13 ASTTTGTGLREQY
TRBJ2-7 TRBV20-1 SARLSGEPYEQY
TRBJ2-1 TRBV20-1 SATPLAGNYNEQF
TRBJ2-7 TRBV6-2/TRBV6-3 ASSSTGLAGRYYEQY
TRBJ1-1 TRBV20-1 SADLGGQGEAF
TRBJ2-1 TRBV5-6 ASSPVGASYNEQF
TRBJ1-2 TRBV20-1 SARDLANYGYT
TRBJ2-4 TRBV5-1 ASSLVGTDRAKNIQY
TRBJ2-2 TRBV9 ASSRGTGELF
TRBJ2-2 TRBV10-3 AISEHGGDAITGELF
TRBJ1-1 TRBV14 ASSRSANTEAF
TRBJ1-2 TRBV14 ASSRTDRQFVGYT
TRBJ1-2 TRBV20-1 SARDWAGPRDGYT
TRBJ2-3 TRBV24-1 ATSVLDTQY